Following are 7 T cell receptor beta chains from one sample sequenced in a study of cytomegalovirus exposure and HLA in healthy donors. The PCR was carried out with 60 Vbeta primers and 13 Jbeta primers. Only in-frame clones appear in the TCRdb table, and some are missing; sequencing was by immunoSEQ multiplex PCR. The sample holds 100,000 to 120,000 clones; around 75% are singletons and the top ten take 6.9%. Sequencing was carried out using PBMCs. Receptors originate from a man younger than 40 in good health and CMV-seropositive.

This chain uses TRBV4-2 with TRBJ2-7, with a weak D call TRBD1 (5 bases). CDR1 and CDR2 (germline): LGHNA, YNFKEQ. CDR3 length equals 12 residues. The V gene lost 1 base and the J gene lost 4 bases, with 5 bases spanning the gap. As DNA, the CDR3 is TGTGCCAGCAGCCAAGGACAGTACGAGCAGTACTTC. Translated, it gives CASSQGQYEQYF.

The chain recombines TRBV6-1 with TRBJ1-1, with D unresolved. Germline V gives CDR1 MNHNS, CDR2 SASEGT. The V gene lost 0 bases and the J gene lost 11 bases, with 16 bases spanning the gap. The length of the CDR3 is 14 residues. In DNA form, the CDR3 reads TGTGCCAGCAGTGAAGCAAGGAGGGCGGCGGAGGCTTTCTTT. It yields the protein CASSEARRAAEAFF.

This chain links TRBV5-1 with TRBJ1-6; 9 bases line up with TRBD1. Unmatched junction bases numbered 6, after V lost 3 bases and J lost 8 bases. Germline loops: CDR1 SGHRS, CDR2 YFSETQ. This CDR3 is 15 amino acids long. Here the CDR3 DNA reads TGCGCCAGCAGCTGGGGGGACAGGGAGTATTCACCCCTCCACTTT. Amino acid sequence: CASSWGDREYSPLHF. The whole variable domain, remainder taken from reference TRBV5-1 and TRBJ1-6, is KAGVTQTPRYLIKTRGQQVTLSCSPISGHRSVSWYQQTPGQGLQFLFEYFSETQRNKGNFPGRFSGRQFSNSRSEMNVSTLELGDSALYLCASSWGDREYSPLHFGNGTRLTVT.

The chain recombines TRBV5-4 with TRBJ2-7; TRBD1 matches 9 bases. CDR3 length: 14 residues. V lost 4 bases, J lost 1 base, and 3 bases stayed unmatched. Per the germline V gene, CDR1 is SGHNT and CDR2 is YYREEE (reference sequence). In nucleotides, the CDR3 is TGTGCCAGCAGCCGGGACAGGGCATCCTACGAGCAGTACTTC. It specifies CASSRDRASYEQYF.

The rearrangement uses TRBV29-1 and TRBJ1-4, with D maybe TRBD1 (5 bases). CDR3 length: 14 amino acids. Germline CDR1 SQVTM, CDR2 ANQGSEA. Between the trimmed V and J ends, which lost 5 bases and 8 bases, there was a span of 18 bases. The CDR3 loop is CSVSVFRDGEKLFF. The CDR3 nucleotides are TGCAGCGTTAGTGTTTTCAGGGATGGCGAAAAACTGTTTTTT.

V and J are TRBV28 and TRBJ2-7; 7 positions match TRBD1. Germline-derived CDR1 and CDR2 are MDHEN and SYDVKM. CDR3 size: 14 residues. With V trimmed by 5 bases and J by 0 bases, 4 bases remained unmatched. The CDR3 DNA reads TGTGCCAGCAGTCCCGCAGGGGGCTCCTACGAGCAGTACTTC. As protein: CASSPAGGSYEQYF.

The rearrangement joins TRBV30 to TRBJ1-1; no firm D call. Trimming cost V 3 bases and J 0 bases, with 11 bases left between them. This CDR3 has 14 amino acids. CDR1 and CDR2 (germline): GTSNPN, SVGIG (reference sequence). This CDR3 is CAWRRAEMNTEAFF. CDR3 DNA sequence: TGTGCCTGGAGGAGGGCAGAGATGAACACTGAAGCTTTCTTT.